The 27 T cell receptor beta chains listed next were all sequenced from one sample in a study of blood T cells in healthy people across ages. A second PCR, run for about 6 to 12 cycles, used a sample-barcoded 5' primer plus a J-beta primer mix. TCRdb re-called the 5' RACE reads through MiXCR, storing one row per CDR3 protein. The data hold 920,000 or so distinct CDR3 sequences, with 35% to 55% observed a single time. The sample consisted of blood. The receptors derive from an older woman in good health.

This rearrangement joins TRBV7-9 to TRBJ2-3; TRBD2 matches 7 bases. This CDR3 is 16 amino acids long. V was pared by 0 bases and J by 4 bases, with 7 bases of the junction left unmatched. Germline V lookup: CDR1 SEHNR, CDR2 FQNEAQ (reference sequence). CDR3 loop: CASSLAGGRLADTQYF. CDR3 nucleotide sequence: TGTGCCAGCAGCTTAGCGGGCGGGAGATTGGCAGATACGCAGTATTTT.

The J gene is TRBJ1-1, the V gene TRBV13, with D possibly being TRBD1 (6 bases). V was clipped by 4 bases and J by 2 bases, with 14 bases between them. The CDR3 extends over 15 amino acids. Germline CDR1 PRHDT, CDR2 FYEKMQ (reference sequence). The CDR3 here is CASSSRGVFNTEAFF. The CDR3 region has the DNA TGTGCCAGCAGCTCTAGGGGGGTCTTTAACACTGAAGCTTTCTTT.

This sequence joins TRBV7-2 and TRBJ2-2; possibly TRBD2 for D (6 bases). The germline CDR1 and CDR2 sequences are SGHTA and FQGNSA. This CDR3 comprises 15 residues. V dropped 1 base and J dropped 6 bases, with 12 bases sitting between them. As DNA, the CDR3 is TGTGCCAGCAGCTTAGAAGTCGGGAGTTCCGGGGAGCTGTTTTTT. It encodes CASSLEVGSSGELFF.

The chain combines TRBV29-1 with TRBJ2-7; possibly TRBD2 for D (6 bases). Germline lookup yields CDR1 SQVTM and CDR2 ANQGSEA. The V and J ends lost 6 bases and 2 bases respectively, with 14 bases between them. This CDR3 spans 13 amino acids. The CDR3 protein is CSVIYSGTYEQYF. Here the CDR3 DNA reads TGCAGCGTCATCTATAGCGGCACCTACGAGCAGTACTTC.

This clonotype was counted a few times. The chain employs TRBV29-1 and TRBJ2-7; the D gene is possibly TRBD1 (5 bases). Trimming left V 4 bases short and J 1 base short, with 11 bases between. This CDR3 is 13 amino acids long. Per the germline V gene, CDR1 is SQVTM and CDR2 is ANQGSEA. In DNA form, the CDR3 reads TGCAGCGTTGCAGGGAAAATTTCCTACGAGCAGTACTTC. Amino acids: CSVAGKISYEQYF.

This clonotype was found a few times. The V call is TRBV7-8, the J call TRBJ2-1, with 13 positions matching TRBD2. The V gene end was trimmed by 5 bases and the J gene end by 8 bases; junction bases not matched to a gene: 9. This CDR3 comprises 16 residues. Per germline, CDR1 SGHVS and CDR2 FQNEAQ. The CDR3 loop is CASSSRTSGSLDEQFF. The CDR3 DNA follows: TGTGCCAGCAGCAGTCGGACTAGCGGGAGTTTGGATGAGCAGTTCTTC.

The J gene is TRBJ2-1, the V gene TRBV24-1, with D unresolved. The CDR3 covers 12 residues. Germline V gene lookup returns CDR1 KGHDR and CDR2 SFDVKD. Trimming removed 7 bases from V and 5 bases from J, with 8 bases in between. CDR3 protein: CATSAPDNEQFF. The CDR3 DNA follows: TGTGCCACCAGCGCTCCTGACAATGAGCAGTTCTTC.

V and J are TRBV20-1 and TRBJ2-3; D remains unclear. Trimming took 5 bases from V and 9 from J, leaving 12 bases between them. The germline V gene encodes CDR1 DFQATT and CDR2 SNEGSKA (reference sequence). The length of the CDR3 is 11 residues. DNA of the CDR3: TGCAGTGCTCTCCCCGGTGGGACGCAGTATTTT. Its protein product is CSALPGGTQYF.

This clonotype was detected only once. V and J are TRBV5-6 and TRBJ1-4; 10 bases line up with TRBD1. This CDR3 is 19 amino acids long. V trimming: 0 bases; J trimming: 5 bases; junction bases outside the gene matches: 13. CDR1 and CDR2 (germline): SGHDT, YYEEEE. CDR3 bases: TGTGCCAGCAGCTTGGTCCCGACAGGGGGCCCGCAGCGAAATGAAAAACTGTTTTTT. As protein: CASSLVPTGGPQRNEKLFF.

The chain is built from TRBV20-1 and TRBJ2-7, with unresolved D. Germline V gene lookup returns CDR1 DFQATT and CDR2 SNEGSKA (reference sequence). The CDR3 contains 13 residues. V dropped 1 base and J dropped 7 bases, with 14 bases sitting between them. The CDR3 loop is CSARAPPLGEQYF. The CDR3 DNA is TGCAGTGCTAGAGCCCCCCCGTTGGGAGAGCAGTACTTC.

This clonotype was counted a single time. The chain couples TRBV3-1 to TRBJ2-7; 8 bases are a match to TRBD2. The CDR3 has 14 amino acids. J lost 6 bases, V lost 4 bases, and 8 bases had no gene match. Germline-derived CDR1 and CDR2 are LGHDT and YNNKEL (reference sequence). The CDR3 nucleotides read TGTGCCAGCAGCCGCGCTAGCGGGCCCGGCGAGCAGTACTTC. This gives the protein CASSRASGPGEQYF.

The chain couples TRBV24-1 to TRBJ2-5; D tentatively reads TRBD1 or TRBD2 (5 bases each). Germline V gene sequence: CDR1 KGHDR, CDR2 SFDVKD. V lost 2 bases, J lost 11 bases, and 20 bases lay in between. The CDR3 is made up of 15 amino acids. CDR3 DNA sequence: TGTGCCACCAGTGATTCTTCCGGGACGGGGAATGAGCAGTACTTC. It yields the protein CATSDSSGTGNEQYF.

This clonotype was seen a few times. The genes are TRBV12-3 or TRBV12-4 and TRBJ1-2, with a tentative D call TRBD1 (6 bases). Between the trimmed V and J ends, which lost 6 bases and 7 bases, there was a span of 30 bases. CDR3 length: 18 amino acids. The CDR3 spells CASSLRGEADSSLRGYTF. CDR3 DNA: TGTGCCAGCAGCCTAAGGGGGGAGGCTGACTCGTCCCTTCGTGGCTACACCTTC.

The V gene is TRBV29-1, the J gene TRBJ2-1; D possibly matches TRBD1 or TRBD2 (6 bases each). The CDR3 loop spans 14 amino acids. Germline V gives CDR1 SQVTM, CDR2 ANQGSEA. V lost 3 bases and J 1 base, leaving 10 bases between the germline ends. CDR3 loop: CSVDRGLSYNEQFF. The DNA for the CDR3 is TGCAGCGTTGACAGGGGACTTTCCTACAATGAGCAGTTCTTC.

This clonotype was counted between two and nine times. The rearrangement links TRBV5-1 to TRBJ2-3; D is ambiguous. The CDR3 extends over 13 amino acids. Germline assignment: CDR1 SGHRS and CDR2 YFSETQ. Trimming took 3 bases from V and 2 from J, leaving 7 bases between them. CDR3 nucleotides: TGCGCCAGCAGCTCAGATGACACAGATACGCAGTATTTT. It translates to CASSSDDTDTQYF.

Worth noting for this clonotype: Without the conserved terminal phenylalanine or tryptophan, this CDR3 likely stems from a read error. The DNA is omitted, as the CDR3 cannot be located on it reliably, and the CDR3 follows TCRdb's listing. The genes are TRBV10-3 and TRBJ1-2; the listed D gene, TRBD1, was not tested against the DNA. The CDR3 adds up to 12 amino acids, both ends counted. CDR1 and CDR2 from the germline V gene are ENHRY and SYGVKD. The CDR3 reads CAISGDRGRLHL.

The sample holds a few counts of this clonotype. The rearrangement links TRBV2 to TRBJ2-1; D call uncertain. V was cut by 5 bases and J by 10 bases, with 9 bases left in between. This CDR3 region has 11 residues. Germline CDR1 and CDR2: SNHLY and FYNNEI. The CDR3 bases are TGTGCCAGCAGTCTTATACGGGAGCAGTTCTTC. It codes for CASSLIREQFF.

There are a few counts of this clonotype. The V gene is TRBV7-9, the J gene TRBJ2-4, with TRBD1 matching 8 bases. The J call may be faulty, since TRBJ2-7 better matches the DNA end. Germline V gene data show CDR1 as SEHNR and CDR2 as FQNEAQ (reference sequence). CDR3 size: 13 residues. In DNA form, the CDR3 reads TGTGCCAGCATCGGGACAGGTACCTACGAGCAGTACTTC. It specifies CASIGTGTYEQYF.

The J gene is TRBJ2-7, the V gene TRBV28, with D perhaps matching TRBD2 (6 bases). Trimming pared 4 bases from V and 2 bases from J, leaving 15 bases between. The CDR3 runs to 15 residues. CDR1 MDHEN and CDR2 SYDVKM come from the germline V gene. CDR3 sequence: CASSSRGGRTYEQYF. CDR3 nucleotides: TGTGCCAGCAGTTCCCGAGGAGGGCGGACCTACGAGCAGTACTTC.

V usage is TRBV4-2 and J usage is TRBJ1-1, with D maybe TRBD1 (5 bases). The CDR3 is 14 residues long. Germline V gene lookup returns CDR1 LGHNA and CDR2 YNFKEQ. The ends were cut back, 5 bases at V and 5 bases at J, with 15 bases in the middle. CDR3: CASSFPGGETEAFF. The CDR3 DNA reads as TGTGCCAGCAGCTTCCCGGGGGGGGAGACTGAAGCTTTCTTT.

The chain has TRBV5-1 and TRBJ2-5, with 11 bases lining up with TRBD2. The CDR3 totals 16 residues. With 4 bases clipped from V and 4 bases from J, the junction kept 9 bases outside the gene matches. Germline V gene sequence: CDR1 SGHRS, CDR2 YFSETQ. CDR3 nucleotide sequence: TGCGCCAGCAGCCAGTCACTAGCGGGAGTTGGAGAGACCCAGTACTTC. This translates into CASSQSLAGVGETQYF.

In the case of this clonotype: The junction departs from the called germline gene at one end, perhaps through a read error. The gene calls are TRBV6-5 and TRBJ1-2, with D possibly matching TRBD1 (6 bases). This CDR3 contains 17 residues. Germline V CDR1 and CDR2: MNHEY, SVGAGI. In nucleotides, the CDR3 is TGTGCCGGCAGTTACCCGAAGTACAGGGATCCTAACTATGGCTACACCTTC. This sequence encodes CAGSYPKYRDPNYGYTF.

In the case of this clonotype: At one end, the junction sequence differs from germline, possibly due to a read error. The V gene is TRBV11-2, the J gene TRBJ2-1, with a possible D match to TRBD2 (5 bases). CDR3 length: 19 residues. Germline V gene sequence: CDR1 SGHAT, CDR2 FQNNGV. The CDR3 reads CASSLDFVLLAGSNNEQFF. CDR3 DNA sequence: TGTGCCAGCAGCCTAGATTTCGTGCTTCTGGCGGGTTCCAACAATGAGCAGTTCTTC.

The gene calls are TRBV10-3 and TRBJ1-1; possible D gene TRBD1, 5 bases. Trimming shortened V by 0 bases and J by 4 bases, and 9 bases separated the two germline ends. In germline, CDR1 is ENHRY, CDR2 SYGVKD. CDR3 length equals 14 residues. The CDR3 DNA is TGTGCCATCAGTGAGTCGGGGGACGCCACTGAAGCTTTCTTT. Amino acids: CAISESGDATEAFF.

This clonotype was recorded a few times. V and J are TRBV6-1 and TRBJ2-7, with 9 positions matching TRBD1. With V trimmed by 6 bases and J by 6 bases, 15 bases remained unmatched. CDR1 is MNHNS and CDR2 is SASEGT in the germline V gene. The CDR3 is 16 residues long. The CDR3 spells CASRTDLGTGLREQYF. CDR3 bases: TGTGCCAGCAGGACCGACCTCGGGACAGGGTTGCGCGAGCAGTACTTC.

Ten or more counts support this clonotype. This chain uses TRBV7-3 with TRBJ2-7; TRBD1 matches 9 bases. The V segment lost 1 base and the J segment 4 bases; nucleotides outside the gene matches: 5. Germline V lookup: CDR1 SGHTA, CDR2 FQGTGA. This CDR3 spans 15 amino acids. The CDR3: CASSLSGGQGYEQYF. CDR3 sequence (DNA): TGTGCCAGCAGCTTAAGCGGGGGACAGGGATACGAGCAGTACTTC.

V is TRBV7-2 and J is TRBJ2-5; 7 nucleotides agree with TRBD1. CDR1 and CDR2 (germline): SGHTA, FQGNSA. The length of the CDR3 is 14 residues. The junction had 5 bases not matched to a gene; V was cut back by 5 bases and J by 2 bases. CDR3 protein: CASSRDSRQETQYF. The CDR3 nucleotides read TGTGCCAGCAGCCGGGACAGCCGACAAGAGACCCAGTACTTC.